Listed here are 27 T cell receptor beta chains from one sample, sequenced in a study of neurological immune-mediated disorders. TCRdb re-called the 5' RACE reads through MiXCR, storing one row per CDR3 protein. The data hold 20,000 to 30,000 distinct CDR3 sequences, with 10% to 15% observed a single time. The sequenced sample consisted of PBMCs. The source of these receptors is a woman aged 55-69 years with HTLV-1-associated myelopathy (HAM/TSP).

Details on this clonotype: The junction shows a germline mismatch at one end, possibly a read error. This chain joins TRBV12-3 or TRBV12-4 and TRBJ1-2; 7 positions match TRBD1. CDR3 length: 16 amino acids. DNA for the CDR3: TGTGACAGCAGTTTAAGACAGGGCTCATCGAATTATGGCTACACCTTC. Protein sequence: CDSSLRQGSSNYGYTF.

This clonotype was seen ten or more times. The V and J genes are TRBV11-3 and TRBJ2-5; 9 bases are shared with TRBD2. V gave up 5 bases and J gave up 5 bases; unmatched junction bases: 15. This CDR3 region has 17 residues. Germline V gene sequence: CDR1 SGHNT, CDR2 YENEEA. The CDR3 here is CASSPRGAGGPGETQYF. In DNA, the CDR3 is TGTGCCAGCAGCCCCCGAGGGGCGGGAGGGCCGGGGGAGACCCAGTACTTC.

This clonotype was seen many times. The rearrangement links TRBV6-2 or TRBV6-3 to TRBJ1-1, with TRBD1 as a possible D gene (6 bases). The CDR3 consists of 15 residues. Germline V gene lookup returns CDR1 MNHEY and CDR2 SVGEGT. V was pared by 2 bases and J by 1 base, with 11 bases between. The CDR3 spells CASSYGGGRNTEAFF. CDR3 DNA: TGTGCCAGCAGTTACGGAGGGGGGAGGAACACTGAAGCTTTCTTT.

V is TRBV5-4 and J is TRBJ2-5; TRBD1 is a possible D gene (5 bases). This CDR3 contains 13 residues. The V gene's germline CDR1 is SGHNT and CDR2 YYREEE (reference sequence). V lost 0 bases to trimming and J lost 5 bases, with 8 bases between them. The CDR3 region is CASSLGQGETQYF. DNA of the CDR3: TGTGCCAGCAGCTTGGGGCAGGGCGAGACCCAGTACTTC. Full variable domain (missing parts from reference TRBV5-4 and TRBJ2-5): ETGVTQSPTHLIKTRGQQVTLRCSSQSGHNTVSWYQQALGQGPQFIFQYYREEENGRGNFPPRFSGLQFPNYSSELNVNALELDDSALYLCASSLGQGETQYFGPGTRLLVL.

This clonotype was counted many times. The gene calls are TRBV7-9 and TRBJ2-7; D unresolved. The CDR3 runs to 14 residues. Germline V gene lookup returns CDR1 SEHNR and CDR2 FQNEAQ (reference sequence). With 1 base removed from V and 0 bases from J, the gap between germline ends came to 7 bases. The CDR3 here is CASSLGVDSYEQYF. CDR3 sequence (DNA): TGTGCCAGCAGCTTAGGGGTAGACTCCTACGAGCAGTACTTC.

This clonotype was counted many times. The chain carries TRBV7-9 and TRBJ1-6; 9 bases map to TRBD1. Trimming removed 3 bases from V and 8 bases from J; junction bases left unmatched: 5. Germline V CDR1 and CDR2: SEHNR, FQNEAQ (reference sequence). CDR3 size: 15 residues. The CDR3 region is CASSFLDRGHSPLHF. CDR3 DNA: TGTGCCAGCAGCTTCTTGGACAGGGGACATTCACCCCTCCACTTT. Complete variable domain (other parts from reference TRBV7-9 and TRBJ1-6): DTGVSQNPRHKITKRGQNVTFRCDPISEHNRLYWYRQTLGQGPEFLTYFQNEAQLEKSRLLSDRFSAERPKGSFSTLEIQRTEQGDSAMYLCASSFLDRGHSPLHFGNGTRLTVT.

This clonotype was seen many times. V and J are TRBV5-1 and TRBJ2-3; D remains ambiguous. The V end lost 5 bases, the J end lost 4 bases, and 11 bases lay between the germline ends. CDR1 SGHRS and CDR2 YFSETQ come from the germline V gene. This CDR3 region has 13 residues. CDR3 sequence (DNA): TGCGCCAGCAGGCGAGCTGAGGCAGATACGCAGTATTTT. It is translated as CASRRAEADTQYF.

With respect to this clonotype: A read error may produce the germline difference seen at one junction end. The chain has TRBV29-1 and TRBJ2-7; D is undetermined. The CDR3 runs 13 residues. CDR1 and CDR2 (germline): SQVTM, ANQGSEA. For the CDR3, the DNA is TGCAGCGCCTCGGACGCCCCGAAGGACGAACAGTACTTC. Translated, it gives CSASDAPKDEQYF.

There are many counts of this clonotype. This rearrangement joins TRBV20-1 to TRBJ2-5; the D is unclear. V lost 4 bases to trimming and J lost 4 bases, with 4 bases between them. Germline V gene sequence: CDR1 DFQATT, CDR2 SNEGSKA (reference sequence). The CDR3 covers 10 residues. CDR3 region: CSATAETQYF. CDR3 DNA sequence: TGCAGTGCTACGGCAGAGACCCAGTACTTC.

This clonotype was recorded at least ten times. The V and J genes are TRBV29-1 and TRBJ2-7, with 9 bases identical to TRBD1. This CDR3 contains 16 residues. The V segment lost 3 bases and the J segment 3 bases; nucleotides outside the gene matches: 12. The germline V gene has CDR1 SQVTM and CDR2 ANQGSEA. CDR3 in amino acids: CSVERLGGTGFYEQYF. CDR3 nucleotide sequence: TGCAGCGTTGAGCGGTTAGGCGGGACAGGGTTCTACGAGCAGTACTTC.

This chain links TRBV9 with TRBJ2-1, with 8 bases fitting TRBD2. The CDR3 runs to 15 residues. The germline gives CDR1 SGDLS, CDR2 YYNGEE. V dropped 4 bases and J dropped 3; count of bases not matched to a gene: 6. This CDR3 reads CASSFTSGDYNEQFF. DNA of the CDR3: TGTGCCAGCAGCTTTACTAGCGGAGACTACAATGAGCAGTTCTTC.

This clonotype was seen repeatedly, ten times or more. The chain employs TRBV5-6 and TRBJ2-3; D remains ambiguous. V lost 4 bases and J lost 0, with 9 bases in between. The CDR3 runs to 14 residues. The germline CDR1 and CDR2 sequences are SGHDT and YYEEEE. The CDR3 loop reads CASSPLQSTDTQYF. The CDR3 nucleotides read TGTGCCAGCAGCCCTTTACAGAGCACAGATACGCAGTATTTT. Full variable domain (rest looked up from reference TRBV5-6 and TRBJ2-3): DAGVTQSPTHLIKTRGQQVTLRCSPKSGHDTVSWYQQALGQGPQFIFQYYEEEERQRGNFPDRFSGHQFPNYSSELNVNALLLGDSALYLCASSPLQSTDTQYFGPGTRLTVL.

This clonotype was found many times. The rearrangement uses TRBV4-1 and TRBJ2-1; the D gene could be TRBD1 or TRBD2 (6 bases each). The germline V gene encodes CDR1 MGHRA and CDR2 YSYEKL. The CDR3 extends over 20 amino acids. Trimming shortened V by 0 bases and J by 9 bases, and 30 bases separated the two germline ends. CDR3 protein: CASSQDLDGLALGGSFEQFF. The CDR3 region has the DNA TGCGCCAGCAGCCAAGACCTCGACGGACTGGCCTTAGGGGGGTCCTTTGAGCAGTTCTTC.

The J gene is TRBJ2-2, the V gene TRBV24-1, with D perhaps matching TRBD2 (6 bases). The CDR3 is 15 residues long. Looked up from germline, CDR1 is KGHDR and CDR2 is SFDVKD. Trimming pared 4 bases from V and 3 bases from J, leaving 11 bases between. In DNA form, the CDR3 reads TGTGCCACCAGTGAGGGAGGAGGGGACACCGGGGAGCTGTTTTTT. It specifies CATSEGGGDTGELFF.

In its sample, this clonotype was seen many times. The chain couples TRBV5-1 to TRBJ2-5; TRBD2 matches 10 bases. The germline gives CDR1 SGHRS, CDR2 YFSETQ. This CDR3 contains 16 residues. V lost 4 bases and J lost 1; bases outside the gene matches: 7. The CDR3 sequence: CASSTPGTSVQETQYF. The CDR3 DNA reads as TGCGCCAGCAGCACCCCCGGGACTAGCGTCCAAGAGACCCAGTACTTC.

In its sample, this clonotype was seen many times. The chain has TRBV5-1 and TRBJ2-2, with 8 bases lining up with TRBD2. Germline lookup yields CDR1 SGHRS and CDR2 YFSETQ. Trimming took 6 bases from V and 0 from J; bases not matched to a gene: 4. CDR3 length: 15 residues. For the CDR3, the DNA is TGCGCCAGCACCGGTAGCGGGACGAACACCGGGGAGCTGTTTTTT. Translation gives CASTGSGTNTGELFF.

This clonotype was seen repeatedly, ten times or more. V usage is TRBV5-1 and J usage is TRBJ1-6; no clear D gene. V was trimmed by 1 base and J by 9 bases, leaving 14 bases between them. The CDR3 is made up of 15 amino acids. The germline V gene has CDR1 SGHRS and CDR2 YFSETQ. CDR3 in amino acids: CASSLKDTAGSPLHF. CDR3 DNA sequence: TGCGCCAGCAGCTTGAAAGACACCGCCGGTTCACCCCTCCACTTT.

The table lists this clonotype with many counts. The V gene is TRBV5-1, the J gene TRBJ2-2; D gene unclear. The V and J ends lost 8 bases and 8 bases respectively, with 16 bases between them. From germline, CDR1 is SGHRS and CDR2 YFSETQ. The CDR3 is 13 residues long. The CDR3 DNA is TGCGCCAGTCTCTTGACCCCCGGTGGGGAGCTGTTTTTT. This encodes CASLLTPGGELFF.

In this sample, this clonotype turned up many times. The chain has TRBV5-1 and TRBJ2-1; TRBD2 matches 10 bases. Trimming at V came to 5 bases and at J to 9 bases, leaving 20 bases not matched to a gene. The CDR3 length is 18 residues. Germline V gene lookup returns CDR1 SGHRS and CDR2 YFSETQ. The CDR3 region has the DNA TGCGCCAGCAGACTCGGGAGGGGGCTAGCGGGAGACCCGGGTGAGCAGTTCTTC. It is translated as CASRLGRGLAGDPGEQFF.

This clonotype was detected many times. The chain links TRBV11-2 to TRBJ2-1; D is ambiguous. Trimming took off 0 bases at V and 6 bases at J, with 0 bases between the two ends. Germline V gene sequence: CDR1 SGHAT, CDR2 FQNNGV. The CDR3 is 11 residues long. The CDR3 region is CASSLDNEQFF. The CDR3 DNA reads TGTGCCAGCAGCTTAGACAATGAGCAGTTCTTC.

V and J are TRBV5-1 and TRBJ1-1, with D possibly matching TRBD1 (6 bases). The ends were cut back, 6 bases at V and 0 bases at J, with 12 bases in the middle. Germline CDR1 and CDR2: SGHRS and YFSETQ. The CDR3 has 14 residues. The CDR3: CASIADSMNTEAFF. The DNA for the CDR3 is TGCGCCAGCATCGCGGACAGCATGAACACTGAAGCTTTCTTT.

This clonotype was observed at least ten times. This chain joins TRBV9 and TRBJ1-5, with 9 positions matching TRBD1. This CDR3 is built from 15 residues. Per germline, CDR1 SGDLS and CDR2 YYNGEE. Losses at the gene ends were 7 bases for V and 4 bases for J; bases not matched to a gene: 9. CDR3: CASAPTGTGNQPQHF. The DNA of the CDR3 is TGTGCCAGCGCCCCAACCGGGACAGGGAATCAGCCCCAGCATTTT.

This clonotype appeared many times. In DNA, the CDR3 is TGTGCTAGTGGCCTCGGTTTCGAGCAGTACTTC. This sequence encodes CASGLGFEQYF. This chain joins TRBV12-5 and TRBJ2-7; D not resolved. The CDR3 covers 11 residues. Germline loops: CDR1 LGHNT, CDR2 FRNRAP. V was cut by 6 bases and J by 6 bases, with 9 bases left in between.

This clonotype has a count of ten or more. V is TRBV5-1 and J is TRBJ2-2, with a possible D match to TRBD2 (5 bases). CDR3 length: 17 amino acids. The germline V gene has CDR1 SGHRS and CDR2 YFSETQ. Trimming took off 0 bases at V and 3 bases at J, with 15 bases between the two ends. This CDR3 reads CASSLAGRGRDTGELFF. DNA of the CDR3: TGCGCCAGCAGCTTGGCCGGTCGGGGTCGGGACACCGGGGAGCTGTTTTTT.

This clonotype was seen ten or more times. Given a much more abundant clone one base away, this may be a read error. V is TRBV7-2 and J is TRBJ2-3, with D tentatively TRBD2 (6 bases). The CDR3 runs 15 residues. The germline V gene encodes CDR1 SGHTA and CDR2 FQGNSA. The ends were cut back, 5 bases at V and 1 base at J, with 13 bases in the middle. CDR3 sequence: CASSVSGARTDTQYF. The CDR3 nucleotides are TGTGCCAGCAGCGTTAGCGGAGCTCGCACAGATACGCAGTATTTT.

V and J are TRBV20-1 and TRBJ1-1; 12 nucleotides match TRBD1. CDR3 length equals 13 residues. Germline trimming cut 6 bases from V and 5 bases from J; bases unmatched to any gene: 4. Germline assignment: CDR1 DFQATT and CDR2 SNEGSKA (reference sequence). The CDR3 sequence: CSAGQGADTEAFF. The DNA of the CDR3 is TGCAGTGCGGGACAGGGGGCGGATACTGAAGCTTTCTTT.

About this clonotype itself: A much larger clonotype is one base distant, so this may be a read error. This sequence joins TRBV7-6 and TRBJ2-5, with 11 bases aligning to TRBD2. The CDR3 loop spans 17 amino acids. The germline V gene encodes CDR1 SGHVS and CDR2 FNYEAQ. The CDR3 DNA follows: TGTGCCAGCAGCCACCATAGCGGGAGGGCCGGGATGGAGATCCAGTACTTC. Encoded protein: CASSHHSGRAGMEIQYF.